The 30 T cell receptor beta chains given below trace back to one sample, sequenced in a study of human T cells and chemical hapten exposure. Specified time point: patch test 3, about 24 weeks after DPC sensitization. The treatment denotes: therapeutic diphenylcyclopropenone sensitization with weekly scalp DPC. MiXCR was run by TCRdb on the RACE reads, yielding one entry per CDR3 protein. Of approximately 50,000 distinct CDR3 sequences in the sample, 9.9% were seen once. Sequences were derived from whole blood, sampled in connection with sensitization to the hapten diphenylcyclopropenone (DPC). These receptors all stem from a woman aged 40 to 50 with alopecia areata. Some clones in this sample may be carry-over from other donors' samples.

The rearrangement links TRBV5-6 to TRBJ1-1, with D unclear. Looked up from germline, CDR1 is SGHDT and CDR2 is YYEEEE. The CDR3 is 13 residues long. V lost 0 bases to trimming and J lost 6 bases, with 9 bases between them. The CDR3 DNA follows: TGTGCCAGCAGCTTGGTAGGGTTGGCTGAAGCTTTCTTT. Protein sequence: CASSLVGLAEAFF.

This clonotype was seen repeatedly, ten times or more. The chain joins TRBV30 to TRBJ2-3; TRBD1 agrees at 11 bases. The J segment lost 2 bases and the V segment lost 2 bases, leaving 6 bases of the junction unmatched. Per germline, CDR1 GTSNPN and CDR2 SVGIG (reference sequence). The CDR3 contains 16 residues. CDR3 DNA: TGTGCCTGGAGTTCCCGGGACAGGGGGATCACAGATACGCAGTATTTT. Protein sequence: CAWSSRDRGITDTQYF. Variable domain in full (rest from reference TRBV30 and TRBJ2-3): SQTIHQWPATLVQPVGSPLSLECTVEGTSNPNLYWYRQAAGRGLQLLFYSVGIGQISSEVPQNLSASRPQDRQFILSSKKLLLSDSGFYLCAWSSRDRGITDTQYFGPGTRLTVL.

This chain connects TRBV7-8 to TRBJ1-6; no definite D call. The V and J ends lost 5 bases and 3 bases respectively, with 5 bases between them. CDR3 length: 13 residues. Germline values: CDR1 SGHVS, CDR2 FQNEAQ. In DNA form, the CDR3 reads TGTGCCAGCAGCCCAGGCTATAATTCACCCCTCCACTTT. It encodes CASSPGYNSPLHF.

J is TRBJ2-5 and V is TRBV7-9; maybe TRBD1 (6 bases). Trimming stripped 5 bases from V and 0 bases from J, with 22 bases between. The germline V gene has CDR1 SEHNR and CDR2 FQNEAQ (reference sequence). The CDR3 runs 18 residues. Written as DNA, the CDR3 is TGTGCCAGCAGCCCCGATTATTTCAGGGGTCGGAACCAAGAGACCCAGTACTTC. This gives the protein CASSPDYFRGRNQETQYF.

The V gene is TRBV6-5, the J gene TRBJ1-1; 7 positions match TRBD1. The CDR3 spans 13 residues. The trim removed 8 bases at V and 4 bases at J, leaving 7 bases unmatched. Per the germline V gene, CDR1 is MNHEY and CDR2 is SVGAGI. The CDR3 loop reads CASYRGRSTEAFF. The CDR3 DNA follows: TGTGCCAGCTACAGGGGCCGGAGCACTGAAGCTTTCTTT.

This clonotype was counted at least ten times. CDR3 loop: CASSSSRGDNSPLHF. In DNA form, the CDR3 reads TGTGCCAGCAGCTCAAGCCGCGGGGATAATTCACCCCTCCACTTT. V and J are TRBV7-3 and TRBJ1-6, with D uncertain. The V gene's germline CDR1 is SGHTA and CDR2 FQGTGA. CDR3 length: 15 amino acids. Trimming left V 4 bases short and J 5 bases short, with 12 bases between.

This clonotype has just a few counts. The chain recombines TRBV29-1 with TRBJ1-1; 9 bases align to TRBD1. Germline V lookup: CDR1 SQVTM, CDR2 ANQGSEA. V lost 6 bases, J lost 7 bases, and 9 bases stayed unmatched. The CDR3 extends over 13 amino acids. The CDR3 DNA reads as TGCAGCGTCCTACCGGACAGGGGCCTTGAAGCTTTCTTT. Protein: CSVLPDRGLEAFF.

This clonotype was detected many times. This chain links TRBV3-1 with TRBJ2-5; possibly TRBD2 for D (5 bases). The CDR3 spans 14 residues. V gave up 0 bases and J gave up 4 bases, with 9 bases separating them. Germline CDR1 reads LGHDT; CDR2 reads YNNKEL (reference sequence). CDR3 nucleotides: TGTGCCAGCAGCCAAGATCCTGAGGGAGAGACCCAGTACTTC. Its translation: CASSQDPEGETQYF.

The rearrangement uses TRBV11-2 and TRBJ2-4, with a tentative D call TRBD2 (5 bases). The V end was cut by 5 bases, the J end by 1 base, with 15 bases between. The CDR3 extends over 16 amino acids. Germline V gives CDR1 SGHAT, CDR2 FQNNGV. The CDR3 loop is CASSAAVGVAKNIQYF. For the CDR3, the DNA is TGTGCCAGCAGCGCTGCGGTCGGGGTGGCCAAAAACATTCAGTACTTC. Full variable domain (remainder filled in from reference TRBV11-2 and TRBJ2-4): EAGVAQSPRYKIIEKRQSVAFWCNPISGHATLYWYQQILGQGPKLLIQFQNNGVVDDSQLPKDRFSAERLKGVDSTLKIQPAKLEDSAVYLCASSAAVGVAKNIQYFGAGTRLSVL.

This clonotype was detected a few times. It may be a read error: a sequence one base away is much more abundant. The chain recombines TRBV11-1 with TRBJ1-1; D is ambiguous. The CDR3 contains 13 residues. Germline loops: CDR1 SGHAT, CDR2 FQDESV (reference sequence). Deletions cut 5 bases from V and 3 bases from J, with 10 bases between. The CDR3 region is CASSHRRDTEAFF. For the CDR3, the DNA is TGTGCCAGCAGCCACCGACGGGACACTGAAGCTTTCTTT.

The chain links TRBV4-3 to TRBJ2-2, with 11 bases fitting TRBD1. CDR3 size: 16 residues. After removal of 4 bases from V and 2 bases from J, the junction contained 3 bases not matched to a gene. Looked up from germline, CDR1 is LGHNA and CDR2 is YSLEER. The CDR3 is CASSPRTGGNTGELFF. The CDR3, as DNA: TGCGCCAGCAGCCCCCGGACAGGGGGCAACACCGGGGAGCTGTTTTTT.

The V gene is TRBV2, the J gene TRBJ2-3; the match to TRBD2 covers 8 bases. After removal of 7 bases from V and 6 bases from J, the junction contained 9 bases not matched to a gene. The CDR3 covers 14 residues. Germline values: CDR1 SNHLY, CDR2 FYNNEI. CDR3 in amino acids: CASTAGGDYDTQYF. CDR3 DNA: TGTGCCAGCACTGCCGGGGGGGACTACGATACGCAGTATTTT.

This clonotype was detected a few times. The V gene is TRBV14, the J gene TRBJ1-1; tentatively, D is TRBD1 (6 bases). From germline, CDR1 is SGHDN and CDR2 FVKESK. The V end was cut by 1 base, the J end by 3 bases, with 15 bases between. The CDR3 runs to 16 residues. In nucleotides, the CDR3 is TGTGCCAGCAGCCAAGCTCTACAGGGAGGCTACACTGAAGCTTTCTTT. Amino acids: CASSQALQGGYTEAFF. The whole variable domain, remainder taken from reference TRBV14 and TRBJ1-1, is EAGVTQFPSHSVIEKGQTVTLRCDPISGHDNLYWYRRVMGKEIKFLLHFVKESKQDESGMPNNRFLAERTGGTYSTLKVQPAELEDSGVYFCASSQALQGGYTEAFFGQGTRLTVV.

This clonotype was seen at least ten times. The chain couples TRBV7-2 to TRBJ2-7; 13 positions match TRBD2. V shed 4 bases and J 4 bases; nucleotides not matched to a gene: 10. This CDR3 has 17 residues. Germline CDR1 and CDR2: SGHTA and FQGNSA. CDR3 in amino acids: CASSSGTSGVPRYEQYF. CDR3 DNA sequence: TGTGCCAGCAGCTCAGGGACTAGCGGGGTACCTCGGTACGAGCAGTACTTC.

The chain employs TRBV19 and TRBJ2-4; unclear D gene. The germline CDR1 and CDR2 sequences are LNHDA and SQIVND (reference sequence). Between the trimmed V and J ends, which lost 1 base and 4 bases, there was a span of 11 bases. This CDR3 contains 15 residues. The CDR3 sequence: CASSIGGTPKNIQYF. CDR3 sequence (DNA): TGTGCCAGTAGTATAGGAGGCACTCCGAAAAACATTCAGTACTTC.

This clonotype was seen at least ten times. The chain carries TRBV20-1 and TRBJ2-1, with 8 bases aligning to TRBD2. In germline, CDR1 is DFQATT, CDR2 SNEGSKA (reference sequence). After removal of 5 bases from V and 2 bases from J, the junction contained 5 bases not matched to a gene. CDR3 length equals 14 residues. The CDR3 spells CSAPQAGAYNEQFF. In nucleotides, the CDR3 is TGCAGTGCTCCTCAAGCGGGGGCCTACAATGAGCAGTTCTTC.

This clonotype was counted a few times. The chain combines TRBV4-1 with TRBJ2-2; no clear D. The V end was cut by 6 bases, the J end by 7 bases, with 12 bases between. In germline, CDR1 is MGHRA, CDR2 YSYEKL. The CDR3 is made up of 13 amino acids. The CDR3 nucleotides read TGCGCCAGCAGAGCTAGAGTAGGCGGGGAGCTGTTTTTT. Its protein product is CASRARVGGELFF.

This clonotype has ten or more counts. The chain carries TRBV7-8 and TRBJ1-2; unclear D gene. V dropped 0 bases and J dropped 5 bases, with 13 bases sitting between them. Germline CDR1 SGHVS, CDR2 FQNEAQ. The CDR3 contains 15 residues. The chain's CDR3 is CASSLALGVAYGYTF. The CDR3 DNA follows: TGTGCCAGCAGCTTAGCTCTCGGGGTTGCGTATGGCTACACCTTC.

This clonotype appeared a few times. J is TRBJ2-3 and V is TRBV7-6; 9 nucleotides align to TRBD1. The junction had 4 bases not matched to a gene; V was cut back by 1 base and J by 5 bases. Germline V gene lookup returns CDR1 SGHVS and CDR2 FNYEAQ. The CDR3 is 15 amino acids. The CDR3: CASSLGTGEGDTQYF. In DNA form, the CDR3 reads TGTGCCAGCAGCTTAGGGACAGGGGAGGGAGATACGCAGTATTTT.

The CDR3 nucleotides are TGTGCCAGCAGCCGGATACGGGGGACCCAGTACTTC. Protein product: CASSRIRGTQYF. This sequence joins TRBV28 and TRBJ2-5, with a weak D call TRBD2 (5 bases). Deletions cut 6 bases from V and 7 bases from J, with 12 bases between. The CDR3 spans 12 residues. The germline V gene has CDR1 MDHEN and CDR2 SYDVKM.

This clonotype was seen many times. The V and J genes are TRBV6-2 or TRBV6-3 and TRBJ1-5; no reliable D call. The CDR3 contains 13 residues. Trimming removed 2 bases from V and 9 bases from J, with 11 bases in between. Looked up from germline, CDR1 is MNHEY and CDR2 is SVGEGT. The CDR3: CASSYTFRLPQHF. CDR3 coding DNA: TGTGCCAGCAGTTACACCTTCCGATTGCCCCAGCATTTT.

The V gene is TRBV5-1, the J gene TRBJ1-5; D possibly corresponds to TRBD1 (5 bases). V gave up 4 bases and J gave up 0 bases, with 11 bases separating them. Germline CDR1 reads SGHRS; CDR2 reads YFSETQ. The CDR3 runs to 15 residues. This CDR3 is CASSRDGYSNQPQHF. The DNA of the CDR3 is TGCGCCAGCAGCCGGGACGGGTATAGCAATCAGCCCCAGCATTTT.

This clonotype was seen a handful of times. The chain links TRBV7-6 to TRBJ2-1; D possibly corresponds to TRBD2 (6 bases). V lost 5 bases and J lost 5, with 16 bases in between. There are 15 residues in the CDR3. Germline V CDR1 and CDR2: SGHVS, FNYEAQ. The CDR3 nucleotides read TGTGCCAGCAGCCGGGTCTCAGGGAGGAACAATGAGCAGTTCTTC. Translating gives CASSRVSGRNNEQFF.

At least ten counts were recorded for this clonotype. This chain links TRBV4-2 with TRBJ2-5; D is possibly TRBD1 or TRBD2 (5 bases each). The CDR3 loop spans 16 amino acids. Trimming shortened V by 4 bases and J by 2 bases, and 17 bases separated the two germline ends. Germline loops: CDR1 LGHNA, CDR2 YNFKEQ. The CDR3 nucleotides read TGTGCCAGCAGCCTAGGTGGGACGGGGCTTCAAGAGACCCAGTACTTC. Protein sequence: CASSLGGTGLQETQYF.

This clonotype was detected ten times or more. V gene TRBV20-1 combines with J gene TRBJ1-3; D possibly corresponds to TRBD1 (5 bases). The V gene's germline CDR1 is DFQATT and CDR2 SNEGSKA (reference sequence). This CDR3 has 16 amino acids. V lost 0 bases, J lost 0 bases, and 12 bases lay in between. The CDR3 reads CSARDMGPTSGNTIYF. The CDR3 DNA is TGCAGTGCTAGAGATATGGGACCGACCTCTGGAAACACCATATATTTT.

This clonotype was counted many times. The chain uses TRBV28 and TRBJ1-2, with 8 bases that match TRBD1. The J segment lost 1 base and the V segment lost 1 base, leaving 2 bases of the junction unmatched. Germline V CDR1 and CDR2: MDHEN, SYDVKM. The length of the CDR3 is 15 residues. The CDR3 loop is CASSLSGGFNYGYTF. CDR3 nucleotide sequence: TGTGCCAGCAGTTTATCAGGGGGCTTTAACTATGGCTACACCTTC.

This sequence joins TRBV20-1 and TRBJ1-6, with D perhaps matching TRBD1 (5 bases). V lost 1 base and J 6 bases, leaving 16 bases between the germline ends. Germline V lookup: CDR1 DFQATT, CDR2 SNEGSKA (reference sequence). This CDR3 has 16 amino acids. The CDR3, as DNA: TGCAGTGCTAGAGTAGAGGGGTCCACAGTTAATTCACCCCTCCACTTT. The encoded protein is CSARVEGSTVNSPLHF.

This clonotype has a handful of counts. This chain joins TRBV7-9 and TRBJ2-1; no clear D gene. Trimming cost V 5 bases and J 15 bases, with 17 bases left between them. Germline V gene sequence: CDR1 SEHNR, CDR2 FQNEAQ (reference sequence). This CDR3 is 12 amino acids long. This CDR3 is CASSPNTPPLFF. The CDR3, as DNA: TGTGCCAGCAGCCCAAATACGCCCCCCTTGTTCTTC.

This clonotype was seen at least ten times. The rearrangement links TRBV7-6 to TRBJ1-1; D call uncertain. The V and J ends lost 6 bases and 1 base respectively, with 18 bases between them. This CDR3 spans 16 amino acids. Germline V gives CDR1 SGHVS, CDR2 FNYEAQ. The CDR3 DNA is TGTGCCAGCAGGTTAAGGGTCGGACCCCCGAACACTGAAGCTTTCTTT. Translation gives CASRLRVGPPNTEAFF. Based on the CDR3 plus reference TRBV7-6 and TRBJ1-1, the full variable domain is GAGVSQSPRYKVTKRGQDVALRCDPISGHVSLYWYRQALGQGPEFLTYFNYEAQQDKSGLPNDRFSAERPEGSISTLTIQRTEQRDSAMYRCASRLRVGPPNTEAFFGQGTRLTVV.

V usage is TRBV11-2 and J usage is TRBJ1-1, with D hard to call. CDR3 length equals 15 residues. Germline V gives CDR1 SGHAT, CDR2 FQNNGV. The V gene lost 1 base and the J gene lost 0 bases, with 9 bases spanning the gap. CDR3 DNA: TGTGCCAGCAGCTTAGCGGAAGGGCTGAACACTGAAGCTTTCTTT. This translates into CASSLAEGLNTEAFF.